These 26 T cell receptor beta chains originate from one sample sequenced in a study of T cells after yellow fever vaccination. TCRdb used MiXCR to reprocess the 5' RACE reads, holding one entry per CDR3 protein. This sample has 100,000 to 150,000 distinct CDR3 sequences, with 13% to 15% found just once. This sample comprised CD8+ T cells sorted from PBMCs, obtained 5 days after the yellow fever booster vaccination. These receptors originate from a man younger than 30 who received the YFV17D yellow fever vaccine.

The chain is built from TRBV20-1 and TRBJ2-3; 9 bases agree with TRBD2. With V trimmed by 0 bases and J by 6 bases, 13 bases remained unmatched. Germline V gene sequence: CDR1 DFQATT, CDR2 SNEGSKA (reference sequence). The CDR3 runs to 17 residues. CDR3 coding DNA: TGCAGTGCTAGAGACCCCTCGGAGCGGGGGGCCCTGGATACGCAGTATTTT. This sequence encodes CSARDPSERGALDTQYF.

DNA of the CDR3: TGTGCCAGCAGCTTTAGGCCAGGCGAAGCTTTCTTT. As protein: CASSFRPGEAFF. The chain employs TRBV5-4 and TRBJ1-1; D ambiguous. V was clipped by 2 bases and J by 8 bases, with 10 bases between them. The CDR3 runs 12 residues. Germline V gene sequence: CDR1 SGHNT, CDR2 YYREEE (reference sequence).

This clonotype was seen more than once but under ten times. CDR3 coding DNA: TGTGCCAGTAGACCACGACCGGACACTGAAGCTTTCTTT. It specifies CASRPRPDTEAFF. This chain uses TRBV19 with TRBJ1-1; D call uncertain. Trimming removed 6 bases from V and 3 bases from J, with 11 bases in between. The CDR3 totals 13 residues. Looked up from germline, CDR1 is LNHDA and CDR2 is SQIVND (reference sequence).

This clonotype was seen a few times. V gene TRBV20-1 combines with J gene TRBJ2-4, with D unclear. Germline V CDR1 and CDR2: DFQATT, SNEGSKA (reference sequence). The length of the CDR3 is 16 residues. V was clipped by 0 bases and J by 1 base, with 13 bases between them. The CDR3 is CSARDLWAMAKNIQYF. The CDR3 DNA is TGCAGTGCTAGAGATCTTTGGGCTATGGCCAAAAACATTCAGTACTTC.

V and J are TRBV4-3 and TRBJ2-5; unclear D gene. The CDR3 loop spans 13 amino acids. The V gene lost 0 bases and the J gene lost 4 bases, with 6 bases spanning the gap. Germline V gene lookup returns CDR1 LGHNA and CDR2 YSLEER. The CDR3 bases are TGCGCCAGCAGCCAAGATCTCTCAGAGACCCAGTACTTC. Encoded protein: CASSQDLSETQYF.

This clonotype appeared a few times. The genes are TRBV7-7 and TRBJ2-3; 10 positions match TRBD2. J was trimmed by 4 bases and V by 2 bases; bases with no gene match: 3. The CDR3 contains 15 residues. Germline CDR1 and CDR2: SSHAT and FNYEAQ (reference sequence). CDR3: CASSLTSGVADTQYF. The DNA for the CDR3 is TGTGCCAGCAGCTTAACTAGCGGGGTTGCAGATACGCAGTATTTT.

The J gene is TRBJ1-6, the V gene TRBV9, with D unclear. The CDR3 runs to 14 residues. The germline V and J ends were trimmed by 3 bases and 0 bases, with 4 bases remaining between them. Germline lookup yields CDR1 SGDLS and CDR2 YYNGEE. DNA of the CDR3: TGTGCCAGCAGCGAAAGCTCCTATAATTCACCCCTCCACTTT. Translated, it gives CASSESSYNSPLHF.

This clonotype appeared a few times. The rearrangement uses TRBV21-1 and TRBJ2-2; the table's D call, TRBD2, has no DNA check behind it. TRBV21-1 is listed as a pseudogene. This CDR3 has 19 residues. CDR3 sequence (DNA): TGTGCCAGCAGCAAGCCCGCCACTAGCGAAGGGAAGAACACCGGGGAGCTGTTTTTT. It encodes CASSKPATSEGKNTGELFF.

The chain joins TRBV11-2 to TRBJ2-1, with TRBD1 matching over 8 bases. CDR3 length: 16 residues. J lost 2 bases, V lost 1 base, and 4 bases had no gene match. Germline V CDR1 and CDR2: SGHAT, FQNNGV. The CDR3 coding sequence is TGTGCCAGCAGCTTAGGGGCAGGGGGCCCCTACAATGAGCAGTTCTTC. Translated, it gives CASSLGAGGPYNEQFF.

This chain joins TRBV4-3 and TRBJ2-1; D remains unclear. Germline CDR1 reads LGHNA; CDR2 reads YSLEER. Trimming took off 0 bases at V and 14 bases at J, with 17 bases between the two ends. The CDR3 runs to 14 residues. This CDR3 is CASSQESQSVLKFF. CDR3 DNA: TGCGCCAGCAGCCAAGAAAGTCAGTCGGTTTTGAAGTTCTTC.

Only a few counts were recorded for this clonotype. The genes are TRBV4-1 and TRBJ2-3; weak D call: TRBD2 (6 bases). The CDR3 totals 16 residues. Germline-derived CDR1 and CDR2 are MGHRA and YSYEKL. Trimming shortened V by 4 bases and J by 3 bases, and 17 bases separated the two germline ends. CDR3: CASSPQGRGNTDTQYF. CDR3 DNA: TGCGCCAGCAGCCCCCAGGGTCGCGGGAATACAGATACGCAGTATTTT.

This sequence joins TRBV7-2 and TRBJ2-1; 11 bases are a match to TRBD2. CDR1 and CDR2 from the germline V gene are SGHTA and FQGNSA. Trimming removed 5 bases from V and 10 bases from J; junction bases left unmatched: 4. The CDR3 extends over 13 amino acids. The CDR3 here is CASSPGLADEQFF. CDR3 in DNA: TGTGCCAGCAGCCCGGGACTAGCGGACGAGCAGTTCTTC.

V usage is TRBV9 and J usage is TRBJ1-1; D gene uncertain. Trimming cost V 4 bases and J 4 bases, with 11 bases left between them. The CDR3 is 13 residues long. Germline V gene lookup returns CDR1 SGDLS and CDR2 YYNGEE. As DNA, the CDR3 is TGTGCCAGCAGCCCTGGAGTGGGCACTGAAGCTTTCTTT. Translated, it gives CASSPGVGTEAFF.

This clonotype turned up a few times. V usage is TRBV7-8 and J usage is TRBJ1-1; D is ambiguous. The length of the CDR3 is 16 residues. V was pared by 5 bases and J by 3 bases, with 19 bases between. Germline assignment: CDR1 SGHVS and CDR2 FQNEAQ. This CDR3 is CASSQVGRASDTEAFF. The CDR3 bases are TGTGCCAGCAGCCAAGTCGGGAGGGCATCGGACACTGAAGCTTTCTTT.

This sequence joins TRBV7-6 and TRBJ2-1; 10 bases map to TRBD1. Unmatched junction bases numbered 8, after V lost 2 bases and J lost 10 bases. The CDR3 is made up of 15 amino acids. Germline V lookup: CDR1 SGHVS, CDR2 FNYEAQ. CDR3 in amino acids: CASSLMGQGTREQFF. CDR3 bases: TGTGCCAGCAGCTTAATGGGACAGGGGACGAGGGAGCAGTTCTTC. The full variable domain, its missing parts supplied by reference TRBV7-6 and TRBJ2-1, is GAGVSQSPRYKVTKRGQDVALRCDPISGHVSLYWYRQALGQGPEFLTYFNYEAQQDKSGLPNDRFSAERPEGSISTLTIQRTEQRDSAMYRCASSLMGQGTREQFFGPGTRLTVL.

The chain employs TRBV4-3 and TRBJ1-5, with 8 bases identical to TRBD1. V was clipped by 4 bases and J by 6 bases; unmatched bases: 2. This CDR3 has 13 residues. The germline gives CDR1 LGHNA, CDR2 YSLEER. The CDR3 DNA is TGCGCCAGCAGCCGAACAGGGGGTCAGCCCCAGCATTTT. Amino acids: CASSRTGGQPQHF.

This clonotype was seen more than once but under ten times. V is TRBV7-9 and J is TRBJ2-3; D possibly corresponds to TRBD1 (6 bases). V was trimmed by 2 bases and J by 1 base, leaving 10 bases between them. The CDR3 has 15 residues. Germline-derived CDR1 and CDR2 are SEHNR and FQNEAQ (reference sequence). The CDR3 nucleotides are TGTGCCAGCAGCTTATTGTCAGGGGGCACAGATACGCAGTATTTT. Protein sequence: CASSLLSGGTDTQYF.

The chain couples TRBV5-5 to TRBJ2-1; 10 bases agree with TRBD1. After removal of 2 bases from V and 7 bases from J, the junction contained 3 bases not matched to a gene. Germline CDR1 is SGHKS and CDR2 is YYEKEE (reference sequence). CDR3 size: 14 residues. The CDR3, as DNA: TGTGCCAGCAGCTTTGGGACAGGGGTTAATGAGCAGTTCTTC. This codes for CASSFGTGVNEQFF. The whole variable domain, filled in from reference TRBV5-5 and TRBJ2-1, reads DAGVTQSPTHLIKTRGQQVTLRCSPISGHKSVSWYQQVLGQGPQFIFQYYEKEERGRGNFPDRFSARQFPNYSSELNVNALLLGDSALYLCASSFGTGVNEQFFGPGTRLTVL.

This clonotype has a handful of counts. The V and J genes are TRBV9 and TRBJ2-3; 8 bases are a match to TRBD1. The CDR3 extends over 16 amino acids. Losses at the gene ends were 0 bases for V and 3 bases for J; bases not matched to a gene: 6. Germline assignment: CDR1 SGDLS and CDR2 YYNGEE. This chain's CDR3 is CASSVVGTGWTDTQYF. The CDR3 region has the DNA TGTGCCAGCAGCGTAGTTGGGACAGGATGGACAGATACGCAGTATTTT.

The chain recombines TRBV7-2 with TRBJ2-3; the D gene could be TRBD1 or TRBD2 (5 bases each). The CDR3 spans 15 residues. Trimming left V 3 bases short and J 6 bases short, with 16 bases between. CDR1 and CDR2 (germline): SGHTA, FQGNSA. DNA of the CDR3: TGTGCCAGCAGCTTCGGGGTGGGGCGCCTCGATACGCAGTATTTT. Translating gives CASSFGVGRLDTQYF.

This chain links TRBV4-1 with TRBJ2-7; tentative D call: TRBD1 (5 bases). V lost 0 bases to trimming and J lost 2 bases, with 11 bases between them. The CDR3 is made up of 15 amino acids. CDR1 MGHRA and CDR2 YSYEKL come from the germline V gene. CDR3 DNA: TGCGCCAGCAGCCAAGAGCCAGGGCGCACCTACGAGCAGTACTTC. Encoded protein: CASSQEPGRTYEQYF.

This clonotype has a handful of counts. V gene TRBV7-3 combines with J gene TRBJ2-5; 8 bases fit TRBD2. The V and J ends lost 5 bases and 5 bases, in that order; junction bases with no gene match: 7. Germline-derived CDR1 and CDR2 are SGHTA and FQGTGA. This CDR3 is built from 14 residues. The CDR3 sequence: CASSPGGPLETQYF. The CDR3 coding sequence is TGTGCCAGCAGCCCGGGGGGGCCCTTGGAGACCCAGTACTTC.

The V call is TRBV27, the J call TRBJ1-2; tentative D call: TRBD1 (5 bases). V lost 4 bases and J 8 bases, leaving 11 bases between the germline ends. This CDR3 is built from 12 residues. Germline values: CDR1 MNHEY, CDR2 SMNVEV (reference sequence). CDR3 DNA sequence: TGTGCCAGCAGTTCGGACGGGGGGGGCTACACCTTC. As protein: CASSSDGGGYTF.

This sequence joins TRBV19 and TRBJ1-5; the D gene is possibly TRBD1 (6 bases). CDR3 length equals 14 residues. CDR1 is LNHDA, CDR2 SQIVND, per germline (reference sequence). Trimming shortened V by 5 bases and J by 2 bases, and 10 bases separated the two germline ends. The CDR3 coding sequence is TGTGCCAGTAGTTGGGGGCTCGGCAATCAGCCCCAGCATTTT. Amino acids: CASSWGLGNQPQHF.

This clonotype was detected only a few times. Here the CDR3 reads CASSRQGLAGGNEQFF. The CDR3 DNA sequence: TGTGCCAGCAGCCGACAGGGACTAGCGGGGGGTAATGAGCAGTTCTTC. The chain couples TRBV12-3 or TRBV12-4 to TRBJ2-1, with 15 bases identical to TRBD2. The CDR3 is 16 residues long. V dropped 6 bases and J dropped 7; count of bases not matched to a gene: 7.

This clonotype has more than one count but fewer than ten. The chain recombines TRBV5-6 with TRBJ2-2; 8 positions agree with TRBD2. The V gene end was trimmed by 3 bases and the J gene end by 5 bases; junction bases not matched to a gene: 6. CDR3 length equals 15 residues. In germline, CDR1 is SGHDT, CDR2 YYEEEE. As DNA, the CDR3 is TGTGCCAGCAGCTCACCGGGACTAGAGACCGGGGAGCTGTTTTTT. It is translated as CASSSPGLETGELFF.